One sample yielded the 18 T cell receptor beta chains listed below, sequenced in a study of cytomegalovirus exposure and HLA in healthy donors. Assay: immunoSEQ multiplex PCR; the TCRdb copy retains only in-frame clones and omits some. The sample yields some 240,000 clones, 80% to 90% seen once. The sample consisted of PBMCs. Receptor source: a woman between 18 and 29 years old in good health and CMV-seropositive.

The V and J genes are TRBV7-6 and TRBJ1-2; D may be TRBD1 (5 bases). Germline CDR1 is SGHVS and CDR2 is FNYEAQ. CDR3 length: 12 amino acids. Trimming removed 5 bases from V and 5 bases from J, with 9 bases in between. Here the CDR3 reads CASSPQGYGYTF. In nucleotides, the CDR3 is TGTGCCAGCAGCCCCCAGGGATATGGCTACACCTTC.

This chain links TRBV6-5 with TRBJ1-1; D perhaps matches TRBD1 (6 bases). Trimming shortened V by 6 bases and J by 4 bases, and 12 bases separated the two germline ends. Germline CDR1 is MNHEY and CDR2 is SVGAGI. CDR3 length equals 13 residues. The CDR3 sequence: CASSEGVATEAFF. Here the CDR3 DNA reads TGTGCCAGCAGCGAGGGGGTTGCCACTGAAGCTTTCTTT.

The chain has TRBV30 and TRBJ1-3, with D perhaps matching TRBD1 (6 bases). Germline CDR1 is GTSNPN and CDR2 is SVGIG (reference sequence). V lost 3 bases to trimming and J lost 1 base, with 10 bases between them. This CDR3 region has 14 residues. The CDR3, as DNA: TGTGCCTGGAGGGGTACAGGGTCTGGAAACACCATATATTTT. As protein: CAWRGTGSGNTIYF.

This clone was detected only once. This sequence joins TRBV29-1 and TRBJ2-1, with 7 bases lining up with TRBD1. V shed 0 bases, J shed 2 bases, and the junction held 7 bases outside the gene matches. The length of the CDR3 is 16 residues. The germline CDR1 and CDR2 sequences are SQVTM and ANQGSEA. The CDR3 here is CSVEDPGQQTYNEQFF. The CDR3 DNA reads TGCAGCGTTGAAGACCCGGGACAGCAAACCTACAATGAGCAGTTCTTC.

This chain uses TRBV27 with TRBJ2-1; weak D call: TRBD2 (6 bases). Germline CDR1 MNHEY, CDR2 SMNVEV (reference sequence). V shed 5 bases and J shed 10 bases, with 18 bases lying between them. This CDR3 region has 14 residues. CDR3 protein: CASSPSFSGWEQFF. CDR3 coding DNA: TGTGCCAGCAGTCCGAGCTTTAGCGGCTGGGAGCAGTTCTTC.

This clone was picked up one time. The V gene is TRBV27, the J gene TRBJ1-5; D possibly corresponds to TRBD1 (6 bases). Trimming pared 4 bases from V and 0 bases from J, leaving 10 bases between. The germline V gene has CDR1 MNHEY and CDR2 SMNVEV (reference sequence). The CDR3 contains 15 residues. DNA for the CDR3: TGTGCCAGCAGTTACCGGACAGATAGCAATCAGCCCCAGCATTTT. As protein: CASSYRTDSNQPQHF.

V usage is TRBV6-1 and J usage is TRBJ2-3; TRBD1 matches 7 bases. The germline gives CDR1 MNHNS, CDR2 SASEGT. This CDR3 contains 14 residues. The junction had 4 bases not matched to a gene; V was cut back by 5 bases and J by 2 bases. The CDR3 coding sequence is TGTGCCAGCAGTAACAGGGGCCACACAGATACGCAGTATTTT. Protein sequence: CASSNRGHTDTQYF.

This clone showed up just a few times. This sample also contains other DNA sequences that code for the same CDR3. The chain employs TRBV9 and TRBJ2-7; TRBD2 matches at 7 bases. The CDR3 length is 13 residues. V lost 0 bases, J lost 6 bases, and 3 bases stayed unmatched. CDR1 is SGDLS, CDR2 YYNGEE, per germline. The CDR3 reads CASSVGGGTEQYF. The CDR3, as DNA: TGTGCCAGCAGCGTAGGGGGAGGGACCGAGCAGTACTTC.

The chain recombines TRBV2 with TRBJ2-7; 8 bases are a match to TRBD1. The ends lost 6 bases at V and 7 bases at J; junction bases unmatched: 5. The CDR3 contains 12 residues. Germline V gene data show CDR1 as SNHLY and CDR2 as FYNNEI. CDR3 DNA sequence: TGTGCCAGCAGCCAGGGGGCGCGTGAGCAGTACTTC. Protein sequence: CASSQGAREQYF.

This chain joins TRBV10-1 and TRBJ2-3; 10 nucleotides agree with TRBD2. Germline values: CDR1 WNHNN, CDR2 SYGVQD (reference sequence). With V trimmed by 3 bases and J by 6 bases, 9 bases remained unmatched. This CDR3 comprises 16 residues. The CDR3 spells CASSERTSGITDTQYF. In DNA form, the CDR3 reads TGCGCCAGCAGTGAACGCACTAGCGGGATTACGGATACGCAGTATTTT.

The CDR3 DNA is TGTGCTAGTGGTTTCGGACAAACGGGCTTCGAGCAGTACTTC. Residues: CASGFGQTGFEQYF. V and J are TRBV12-5 and TRBJ2-7; D is perhaps TRBD1 (5 bases). Germline V lookup: CDR1 LGHNT, CDR2 FRNRAP. CDR3 size: 14 residues. The germline V and J ends were trimmed by 3 bases and 6 bases, with 15 bases remaining between them.

V usage is TRBV5-1 and J usage is TRBJ1-4, with TRBD1 identical over 12 bases. Germline lookup yields CDR1 SGHRS and CDR2 YFSETQ. V gave up 0 bases and J gave up 6 bases; unmatched junction bases: 12. This CDR3 is 19 amino acids long. CDR3 bases: TGCGCCAGCAGCTTGGGTCTTCCGGGACAGGGGGCGCGAGATGAAAAACTGTTTTTT. Its protein product is CASSLGLPGQGARDEKLFF. Full variable domain (rest looked up from reference TRBV5-1 and TRBJ1-4): KAGVTQTPRYLIKTRGQQVTLSCSPISGHRSVSWYQQTPGQGLQFLFEYFSETQRNKGNFPGRFSGRQFSNSRSEMNVSTLELGDSALYLCASSLGLPGQGARDEKLFFGSGTQLSVL.

The chain recombines TRBV5-4 with TRBJ2-1, with TRBD2 identical over 8 bases. Germline CDR1 SGHNT, CDR2 YYREEE (reference sequence). The V gene end was trimmed by 1 base and the J gene end by 4 bases; junction bases not matched to a gene: 4. The CDR3 totals 15 residues. The DNA for the CDR3 is TGTGCCAGCAGCTTGACCGGGAGGGGATACAATGAGCAGTTCTTC. Its protein is CASSLTGRGYNEQFF.

The genes are TRBV28 and TRBJ2-7, with 7 bases aligning to TRBD2. Per germline, CDR1 MDHEN and CDR2 SYDVKM. V shed 2 bases and J 5 bases; nucleotides not matched to a gene: 9. The CDR3 has 15 amino acids. Written as DNA, the CDR3 is TGTGCCAGCAGTTTAGGGGGGGGGAGGAGGAACGAGCAGTACTTC. It encodes CASSLGGGRRNEQYF.

This chain links TRBV27 with TRBJ1-2, with 9 bases aligning to TRBD1. V shed 5 bases and J 8 bases; nucleotides not matched to a gene: 9. Germline V lookup: CDR1 MNHEY, CDR2 SMNVEV (reference sequence). The CDR3 sequence is 14 residues long. The CDR3 region has the DNA TGTGCCAGCAGTCGACCGGGACAGGGCGGCGGCTACACCTTC. Its protein product is CASSRPGQGGGYTF.

V and J are TRBV6-5 and TRBJ1-2; D not resolved. The CDR3 contains 15 residues. From germline, CDR1 is MNHEY and CDR2 SVGAGI. Deletions cut 0 bases from V and 4 bases from J, with 12 bases between. The CDR3 DNA follows: TGTGCCAGCAGTTACTCGACGCAGGCGATCTATGGCTACACCTTC. It yields the protein CASSYSTQAIYGYTF.

The chain combines TRBV2 with TRBJ1-1; 7 nucleotides match TRBD1. Germline V gene data show CDR1 as SNHLY and CDR2 as FYNNEI. V lost 6 bases to trimming and J lost 1 base; unmatched junction nucleotides: 5. The CDR3 length is 14 residues. CDR3 loop: CASSDGTENTEAFF. The CDR3 DNA is TGTGCCAGCAGCGATGGGACAGAGAACACTGAAGCTTTCTTT.

This clone was seen only a few times. This chain connects TRBV5-1 to TRBJ2-6; D is unresolved. This CDR3 is built from 12 residues. V was clipped by 8 bases and J by 1 base, with 4 bases between them. Germline V gene lookup returns CDR1 SGHRS and CDR2 YFSETQ. CDR3 DNA: TGCGCCAGTCTATCTGGGGCCAACGTCCTGACTTTC. Its protein is CASLSGANVLTF.